A selection of T cell receptor beta chains follows, all from one sample in a study of cytomegalovirus exposure and HLA in healthy donors. Sequencing was performed with immunoSEQ multiplex PCR; in TCRdb, only in-frame clones are kept and a portion is missing. The data show roughly 58,000 clones, about four fifths seen once. The material sequenced was PBMCs. The receptor source for this set is a woman between 35 and 50 years old in good health and CMV-seronegative. Each CDR3 is given with its conserved first and last residue. A D gene is named only where the DNA matches it firmly. Size values are once, few and many counts, or a class for expanded clones, and some rows have none.

V	J	size	D	CDR3	DNA
TRBV7-2	TRBJ2-7	.	TRBD1	CASSPTGLYEQYF	TGTGCCAGCAGTCCGACAGGGCTCTACGAGCAGTACTTC
TRBV28	TRBJ1-1	.	TRBD1	CASSSAEARGAAFF	TGTGCCAGCAGTTCCGCTGAGGCCAGGGGGGCAGCTTTCTTT
TRBV6-5	TRBJ2-1	few	TRBD2	CASSYSPGGNEQFF	TGTGCCAGCAGTTACTCGCCGGGAGGTAATGAGCAGTTCTTC
TRBV2	TRBJ2-7	.	.	CASSEEMGSQQYF	TGTGCCAGCAGTGAAGAAATGGGGAGCCAACAGTACTTC
TRBV15	TRBJ2-7	.	TRBD2	CATSVAGEFGEQYF	TGTGCCACCAGCGTGGCGGGAGAGTTCGGAGAGCAGTACTTC
TRBV5-6	TRBJ2-7	.	.	CASSLLAGEEQYF	TGTGCCAGCAGCTTGCTGGCAGGGGAGGAGCAGTACTTC
TRBV28	TRBJ2-3	.	TRBD2	CASSPGLAVDTQYF	TGTGCCAGCAGTCCCGGACTAGCGGTGGATACGCAGTATTTT
TRBV28	TRBJ1-5	.	.	CASSPLHQPQHF	TGTGCCAGCAGTCCCCTTCATCAGCCCCAGCATTTT
TRBV15	TRBJ2-2	.	.	CATSREQGTGELFF	TGTGCCACCAGCAGAGAACAGGGCACCGGGGAGCTGTTTTTT
TRBV5-1	TRBJ1-1	.	TRBD1	CASSTGTGVTEAFF	TGCGCCAGCAGCACTGGGACAGGGGTCACTGAAGCTTTCTTT
TRBV27	TRBJ1-1	.	.	CASYTRERANTEAFF	TGTGCCAGCTATACCAGGGAGCGGGCCAACACTGAAGCTTTCTTT
TRBV5-4	TRBJ2-7	.	TRBD1	CASSLGTGAISYEQYF	TGTGCCAGCAGCTTGGGGACAGGGGCGATCTCCTACGAGCAGTACTTC
TRBV18	TRBJ2-2	.	TRBD2	CASSPIGTSGLGELFF	TGTGCCAGCTCACCGATCGGGACTAGCGGGCTCGGGGAGCTGTTTTTT
TRBV2	TRBJ2-1	.	.	CASSEGLARSSYNEQFF	TGTGCCAGCAGTGAAGGTCTAGCGCGGAGCTCCTACAATGAGCAGTTCTTC
TRBV6-1	TRBJ1-4	.	.	CASIDSRRGEKLFF	TGTGCCAGCATCGACAGCCGCAGGGGTGAAAAACTGTTTTTT
TRBV9	TRBJ1-2	.	.	CASSQTGFVANYGYTF	TGTGCCAGCAGCCAAACCGGGTTTGTAGCTAACTATGGCTACACCTTC
TRBV6-5	TRBJ1-2	.	TRBD1	CASSYQGAAGYTF	TGTGCCAGCAGTTATCAGGGGGCGGCTGGCTACACCTTC
TRBV6-5	TRBJ2-1	.	TRBD2	CASTSSSGLYNEQFF	TGTGCCAGCACCTCGTCTAGCGGGCTTTACAATGAGCAGTTCTTC
TRBV5-1	TRBJ2-1	few	TRBD2	CASSFGGINEQFF	TGCGCCAGCAGCTTCGGGGGGATCAATGAGCAGTTCTTC
TRBV27	TRBJ2-2	.	TRBD2	CASRYSGSGTGELFF	TGTGCCAGCAGATATAGCGGGAGTGGTACCGGGGAGCTGTTTTTT
TRBV6-1	TRBJ2-7	.	TRBD1	CASSSTGTVSYEQYF	TGTGCCAGCAGTAGTACCGGGACAGTTTCCTACGAGCAGTACTTC
TRBV28	TRBJ1-1	.	.	CASSSLGTGGTEAFF	TGTGCCAGCAGTAGTTTAGGTACAGGAGGGACTGAAGCTTTCTTT
TRBV2	TRBJ1-5	.	.	CASRFRRDSNQPQHF	TGTGCCAGCAGATTTAGAAGAGATAGCAATCAGCCCCAGCATTTT
TRBV10-1	TRBJ1-1	.	.	CASKVGRNTEAFF	TGCGCCAGCAAAGTGGGGAGAAACACTGAAGCTTTCTTT
TRBV5-6	TRBJ1-1	.	TRBD1	CASSSGGGLWNTEAFF	TGTGCCAGCAGCTCAGGGGGAGGTTTATGGAACACTGAAGCTTTCTTT
TRBV7-6	TRBJ2-2	.	.	CASSLVGVGELFF	TGTGCCAGCAGCTTAGTAGGGGTCGGGGAGCTGTTTTTT
TRBV7-2	TRBJ1-2	.	TRBD1	CASSFGDRGYGYTF	TGTGCCAGCAGCTTCGGGGACAGGGGCTATGGCTACACCTTC
TRBV28	TRBJ2-7	.	TRBD2	CASRTSGAYEQYF	TGTGCCAGCAGGACTAGCGGGGCCTACGAGCAGTACTTC
TRBV27	TRBJ1-2	.	TRBD1	CASSLVSTGGYGYTF	TGTGCCAGCAGTTTAGTAAGCACAGGGGGCTATGGCTACACCTTC
TRBV14	TRBJ1-1	.	.	CASSQTTRGEAFF	TGTGCCAGCAGCCAAACGACAAGGGGTGAAGCTTTCTTT
TRBV28	TRBJ1-1	.	.	CASSPASRVRMAEAFF	TGTGCCAGCAGTCCCGCGAGCAGGGTCCGAATGGCTGAAGCTTTCTTT
TRBV5-6	TRBJ2-7	.	TRBD1	CASSPGQGGYEQYF	TGTGCCAGCAGCCCCGGACAGGGGGGTTACGAGCAGTACTTC
TRBV4-3	TRBJ1-1	.	.	CASSQDPWEGTEAFF	TGCGCCAGCAGCCAAGACCCTTGGGAGGGCACTGAAGCTTTCTTT
TRBV5-8	TRBJ1-3	.	.	CASSLFVSGNTIYF	TGTGCCAGCAGCTTATTCGTATCTGGAAACACCATATATTTT
TRBV5-5	TRBJ2-5	.	TRBD1	CASSPTDWTGSVGWETQYF	TGTGCCAGCAGCCCGACCGACTGGACAGGGTCGGTGGGGTGGGAGACCCAGTACTTC
TRBV20-1	TRBJ2-7	.	.	CSATLDEQYF	TGCAGTGCAACCCTAGACGAGCAGTACTTC